The 16 T cell receptor beta chains in this list originate from one sample, sequenced in a study of blood T cell repertoires in COVID-19. Clones were sequenced by immunoSEQ multiplex PCR, and TCRdb holds only the in-frame ones, with some missing. The sample has some 74,000 clones, roughly 84% seen once; the top ten hold about 6.6%. Sequencing was done on a sample of peripheral blood. These receptors all stem from a man aged 45 to 65 with active COVID-19.

The J gene is TRBJ1-2, the V gene TRBV2; no firm D call. This CDR3 has 14 residues. Trimming left V 3 bases short and J 4 bases short, with 12 bases between. CDR1 and CDR2 (germline): SNHLY, FYNNEI. The CDR3 here is CASSEAATGYGYTF. The CDR3 nucleotides are TGTGCCAGCAGTGAGGCTGCCACGGGCTATGGCTACACCTTC.

The chain links TRBV5-1 to TRBJ2-3, with D unresolved. The CDR3 sequence is 17 residues long. V lost 1 base and J 0 bases, leaving 15 bases between the germline ends. Germline CDR1 is SGHRS and CDR2 is YFSETQ. CDR3 protein: CASSLSTVGSSTDTQYF. The CDR3 region has the DNA TGCGCCAGCAGCTTGAGTACAGTAGGTTCTAGCACAGATACGCAGTATTTT.

V usage is TRBV7-9 and J usage is TRBJ2-7; D is possibly TRBD1 (6 bases). CDR1 SEHNR and CDR2 FQNEAQ come from the germline V gene (reference sequence). The CDR3 length is 15 residues. V was cut by 1 base and J by 2 bases, with 12 bases left in between. The CDR3 region has the DNA TGTGCCAGCAGCTTAGGGACAGCAAGGCCCTACGAGCAGTACTTC. It is translated as CASSLGTARPYEQYF.

The rearrangement links TRBV24-1 to TRBJ2-1; D call uncertain. The CDR3 extends over 15 amino acids. In germline, CDR1 is KGHDR, CDR2 SFDVKD. V dropped 5 bases and J dropped 3 bases, with 13 bases sitting between them. Written as DNA, the CDR3 is TGTGCCACCAGTGCCGATGACTTGCGCTACAATGAGCAGTTCTTC. Its translation: CATSADDLRYNEQFF.

This sequence joins TRBV5-6 and TRBJ2-1; TRBD1 agrees at 7 bases. Germline V gene sequence: CDR1 SGHDT, CDR2 YYEEEE. The trim removed 5 bases at V and 2 bases at J, leaving 7 bases unmatched. The CDR3 loop spans 15 amino acids. CDR3 in DNA: TGTGCCAGCAGTTTCGACAGGGTGGCCTACAATGAGCAGTTCTTC. This gives the protein CASSFDRVAYNEQFF.

The J gene is TRBJ2-2, the V gene TRBV2; 8 bases fit TRBD2. CDR1 SNHLY and CDR2 FYNNEI come from the germline V gene. Unmatched junction bases numbered 6, after V lost 3 bases and J lost 6 bases. The CDR3 has 15 residues. The CDR3 spells CASSEFSGDSGELFF. In DNA form, the CDR3 reads TGTGCCAGCAGTGAGTTTAGCGGGGATTCCGGGGAGCTGTTTTTT.

The chain has TRBV24-1 and TRBJ2-1; D uncertain. CDR3 length: 13 amino acids. Trimming stripped 3 bases from V and 7 bases from J, with 9 bases between. CDR1 and CDR2 (germline): KGHDR, SFDVKD. DNA of the CDR3: TGTGCCACCAGTGATCAAAACCTAAATGAGCAGTTCTTC. Protein: CATSDQNLNEQFF.

The chain carries TRBV9 and TRBJ2-1, with 8 positions matching TRBD2. Germline lookup yields CDR1 SGDLS and CDR2 YYNGEE. The CDR3 totals 17 residues. The V segment lost 5 bases and the J segment 4 bases; nucleotides outside the gene matches: 14. The CDR3 sequence: CASSPELAGGTYNEQFF. The CDR3 bases are TGTGCCAGCAGTCCTGAACTGGCGGGGGGTACTTACAATGAGCAGTTCTTC.

V is TRBV6-5 and J is TRBJ2-1, with D unresolved. The V end was cut by 6 bases, the J end by 5 bases, with 5 bases between. The CDR3 is 11 amino acids. Germline V gene sequence: CDR1 MNHEY, CDR2 SVGAGI. The CDR3 DNA follows: TGTGCCAGCAGGGCCCACAATGAGCAGTTCTTC. Translation gives CASRAHNEQFF.

The chain uses TRBV7-9 and TRBJ2-7; perhaps TRBD1 as D (5 bases). Germline values: CDR1 SEHNR, CDR2 FQNEAQ (reference sequence). Trimming took off 0 bases at V and 3 bases at J, with 12 bases between the two ends. The CDR3 is 15 residues long. The CDR3 sequence is CASSLAGANGYEQYF. The CDR3 DNA reads as TGTGCCAGCAGCTTAGCTGGGGCGAACGGCTACGAGCAGTACTTC.

The gene calls are TRBV6-5 and TRBJ2-2; 7 nucleotides match TRBD1. This CDR3 contains 15 residues. The V segment lost 6 bases and the J segment 0 bases; nucleotides outside the gene matches: 4. Germline lookup yields CDR1 MNHEY and CDR2 SVGAGI. CDR3: CASSQDRSNTGELFF. Written as DNA, the CDR3 is TGTGCCAGCAGCCAGGACAGGTCGAACACCGGGGAGCTGTTTTTT.

The J gene is TRBJ1-5, the V gene TRBV2; 8 nucleotides line up with TRBD1. Germline loops: CDR1 SNHLY, CDR2 FYNNEI. The V segment lost 2 bases and the J segment 3 bases; nucleotides outside the gene matches: 3. This CDR3 has 15 amino acids. CDR3 bases: TGTGCCAGCAGTGAAAGACAGGGGATCAATCAGCCCCAGCATTTT. Its protein is CASSERQGINQPQHF.

This chain uses TRBV24-1 with TRBJ2-5, with TRBD1 matching over 10 bases. J was trimmed by 7 bases and V by 4 bases; bases with no gene match: 11. CDR3 length equals 16 residues. CDR1 and CDR2 from the germline V gene are KGHDR and SFDVKD. The CDR3 DNA reads TGTGCCACCAGTGACCCCCCCGACAGGGGGCTTGTGACCCAGTACTTC. This codes for CATSDPPDRGLVTQYF.

This clone ranks as medium-sized (0.01 to 0.1%). This sequence joins TRBV28 and TRBJ1-2; possible D gene TRBD1, 5 bases. Germline lookup yields CDR1 MDHEN and CDR2 SYDVKM. V was pared by 6 bases and J by 13 bases, with 18 bases between. The CDR3 is 12 amino acids. CDR3: CASRSTVALSTF. CDR3 nucleotides: TGTGCCAGCAGATCGACAGTTGCGTTAAGCACCTTC.

The chain uses TRBV6-5 and TRBJ2-3, with a possible D match to TRBD2 (5 bases). V lost 2 bases and J 1 base, leaving 10 bases between the germline ends. Germline CDR1 is MNHEY and CDR2 is SVGAGI. The CDR3 contains 15 residues. In nucleotides, the CDR3 is TGTGCCAGCAGTTACCCTCAGAGGGGCACAGATACGCAGTATTTT. Encoded protein: CASSYPQRGTDTQYF.

This rearrangement joins TRBV7-3 to TRBJ2-3, with D maybe TRBD1 (6 bases). The germline V gene encodes CDR1 SGHTA and CDR2 FQGTGA. With 3 bases removed from V and 6 bases from J, the gap between germline ends came to 10 bases. The CDR3 has 13 amino acids. CDR3 sequence reads: CASSFGQSDTQYF. DNA for the CDR3: TGTGCCAGCAGCTTCGGACAGTCGGATACGCAGTATTTT.